The 15 T cell receptor beta chains below were found in one sample sequenced in a study of shared clonotypes between healthy human individuals. Sequencing was performed with immunoSEQ multiplex PCR; in TCRdb, only in-frame clones are kept and a portion is missing. The table has about 520,000 clones, 70% to 80% seen once. Source material: PBMCs. Receptors were obtained from a woman in her forties in good health. Some clones in this sample may be carry-over from other donors' samples.

On this clone itself: This sequence is one base from a far larger clone and is likely a read error. The chain couples TRBV29-1 to TRBJ1-1; no reliable D call. Looked up from germline, CDR1 is SQVTM and CDR2 is ANQGSEA. The CDR3 has 11 amino acids. Trimming removed 4 bases at V and 7 bases at J, with 10 bases between. The DNA of the CDR3 is TGCAGCGTTGCCCGAGGCAATGAAGCTTTCTTT. Amino acid sequence: CSVARGNEAFF.

To note about this clone: A far larger clone is off by one base, so a read error is likely. CDR3 in DNA: TGCGCCAGCAGCCAAGGTCGAGAAGCAGGGGGGGAGACCCAGTACTTC. Its translation is CASSQGREAGGETQYF. The chain links TRBV4-3 to TRBJ2-5, with a weak D call TRBD1 (7 bases). CDR1 LGHNA and CDR2 YSLEER come from the germline V gene. Between the trimmed V and J ends, which lost 1 base and 5 bases, there was a span of 17 bases. This CDR3 is built from 16 residues.

The chain links TRBV5-4 to TRBJ2-5, with 9 bases identical to TRBD1. The CDR3 totals 15 residues. J gave up 4 bases and V 2 bases, and 6 bases lay outside the gene matches. CDR1 is SGHNT and CDR2 is YYREEE in the germline V gene (reference sequence). CDR3 sequence: CASSFAGQGSETQYF. The CDR3 DNA reads as TGTGCCAGCAGCTTTGCGGGACAGGGATCAGAGACCCAGTACTTC.

Points on this clone: The sample contains more than one DNA sequence encoding this CDR3. The chain uses TRBV28 and TRBJ1-2, with TRBD1 matching over 7 bases. V lost 3 bases and J lost 3; bases outside the gene matches: 4. The CDR3 length is 14 residues. Germline CDR1 is MDHEN and CDR2 is SYDVKM. CDR3 DNA sequence: TGTGCCAGCAGTTTGGCAGGGGGGCACTATGGCTACACCTTC. Translating gives CASSLAGGHYGYTF.

This chain connects TRBV5-4 to TRBJ1-2; TRBD1 agrees at 9 bases. The V gene's germline CDR1 is SGHNT and CDR2 YYREEE (reference sequence). The CDR3 sequence is 15 residues long. The junction had 6 bases not matched to a gene; V was cut back by 2 bases and J by 4 bases. DNA of the CDR3: TGTGCCAGCAGCTTCGACAGGGGGGACCTCTATGGCTACACCTTC. Residues: CASSFDRGDLYGYTF.

This chain connects TRBV7-6 to TRBJ2-5, with 9 bases identical to TRBD1. The junction had 6 bases not matched to a gene; V was cut back by 2 bases and J by 5 bases. Germline lookup yields CDR1 SGHVS and CDR2 FNYEAQ. The CDR3 sequence is 15 residues long. CDR3 DNA sequence: TGTGCCAGCAGCTTAAGACGGGACAGGGTGGAGACCCAGTACTTC. This sequence encodes CASSLRRDRVETQYF. The whole variable domain, filled in from reference TRBV7-6 and TRBJ2-5, reads GAGVSQSPRYKVTKRGQDVALRCDPISGHVSLYWYRQALGQGPEFLTYFNYEAQQDKSGLPNDRFSAERPEGSISTLTIQRTEQRDSAMYRCASSLRRDRVETQYFGPGTRLLVL.

This clone was observed a handful of times. The V call is TRBV2, the J call TRBJ2-1, with 9 bases lining up with TRBD2. The CDR3 runs 17 residues. Germline V gene lookup returns CDR1 SNHLY and CDR2 FYNNEI. Trimming took 1 base from V and 9 from J; bases not matched to a gene: 13. The CDR3 coding sequence is TGTGCCAGCAGTGAAGAAGGGGGCGGGAGGGCCAGGAGTGAGCAGTTCTTC. It is translated as CASSEEGGGRARSEQFF.

CDR3 loop: CAWSTSSGGTDTQYF. CDR3 nucleotides: TGTGCCTGGAGCACCTCTAGCGGGGGCACAGATACGCAGTATTTT. The chain couples TRBV30 to TRBJ2-3; TRBD2 matches 9 bases. Germline CDR1 and CDR2: GTSNPN and SVGIG (reference sequence). This CDR3 comprises 15 residues. The ends lost 3 bases at V and 1 base at J; junction bases unmatched: 5.

This clone has a single count. The J gene is TRBJ2-5, the V gene TRBV6-5, with D tentatively TRBD1 (6 bases). Looked up from germline, CDR1 is MNHEY and CDR2 is SVGAGI. This CDR3 contains 11 residues. V was cut by 4 bases and J by 11 bases, with 11 bases left in between. The CDR3 spells CASSFGQLQYF. The CDR3 coding sequence is TGTGCCAGCAGTTTCGGACAGCTACAGTACTTC.

The chain carries TRBV5-4 and TRBJ2-2, with D perhaps TRBD2 (6 bases). Germline assignment: CDR1 SGHNT and CDR2 YYREEE (reference sequence). The CDR3 contains 15 residues. V was pared by 0 bases and J by 6 bases, with 12 bases between. This CDR3 is CASSLVVGGAGELFF. The CDR3 nucleotides are TGTGCCAGCAGCTTGGTTGTTGGCGGGGCCGGGGAGCTGTTTTTT.

Details on this clone: The sample carries other DNA sequences with the same CDR3. The chain is built from TRBV10-2 and TRBJ2-1; 13 bases map to TRBD2. V lost 6 bases, J lost 4 bases, and 0 bases stayed unmatched. This CDR3 is built from 14 residues. CDR1 and CDR2 from the germline V gene are WSHSY and SAAADI. For the CDR3, the DNA is TGCGCCAGCAGACTAGCGGGAGGGTACAATGAGCAGTTCTTC. Translation gives CASRLAGGYNEQFF.

The rearrangement uses TRBV28 and TRBJ1-5; possibly TRBD1 for D (6 bases). The CDR3 is 14 residues long. Germline V gene data show CDR1 as MDHEN and CDR2 as SYDVKM. Trimming took 5 bases from V and 4 from J, leaving 12 bases between them. CDR3 loop: CASSRGGVNQPQHF. CDR3 nucleotide sequence: TGTGCCAGCAGTCGAGGGGGTGTGAATCAGCCCCAGCATTTT.

The V and J genes are TRBV19 and TRBJ2-5, with TRBD2 matching over 7 bases. The length of the CDR3 is 20 residues. The germline V gene encodes CDR1 LNHDA and CDR2 SQIVND (reference sequence). J lost 2 bases, V lost 2 bases, and 20 bases had no gene match. CDR3 sequence: CASSIKSLASGIGRQETQYF. The CDR3 DNA reads as TGTGCCAGTAGTATAAAGTCGTTGGCTAGCGGTATTGGGCGGCAAGAGACCCAGTACTTC.

The gene calls are TRBV7-8 and TRBJ1-2; D not resolved. The V end lost 5 bases, the J end lost 8 bases, and 12 bases lay between the germline ends. CDR1 is SGHVS, CDR2 FQNEAQ, per germline. The CDR3 is 12 residues long. CDR3 sequence (DNA): TGTGCCAGCAGCCCGAGCCTCCGGGGCTACACCTTC. Translation: CASSPSLRGYTF.

This clone came up a few times. This chain connects TRBV9 to TRBJ2-5; possibly TRBD1 or TRBD2 for D (5 bases each). Trimming took off 3 bases at V and 4 bases at J, with 13 bases between the two ends. Germline-derived CDR1 and CDR2 are SGDLS and YYNGEE. The CDR3 sequence is 14 residues long. CDR3 in amino acids: CASSDRDGSETQYF. The CDR3 region has the DNA TGTGCCAGCAGCGATAGGGACGGGTCAGAGACCCAGTACTTC.